Sequencing of this T cell receptor beta chain was carried out in a study of vaccination and CD4 T cells after COVID-19 (dated by TCRdb to 2022 to 2024). In terms of the full investigation: The convalescent cohort comprised six males and four females, including two Hispanic individuals, seven Caucasians, two Asians and one multiracial person. Post-vaccine blood samples were obtained a median of around 74 days after the second vaccine dose, with a range of about 14 to 250 days. Culture stimuli were overlapping spike peptide pools from SARS-CoV-2 and from the common cold coronaviruses HCoV-NL63, HCoV-OC43 and HCoV-229E. In control cultures, a CEFX viral epitope pool was used as positive control, an HIV-1 Nef peptide pool was used as negative control, or no peptide was added. Participants received two doses of either the Pfizer-BioNTech BNT162b2 vaccine (n=8) or the Moderna mRNA-1273 vaccine (n=2). In 10 COVID-19 convalescent patients and a handful of infection-naive healthy vaccine recipients, the spike-specific CD4+ TCR repertoire before mRNA vaccination was compared with the repertoire after mRNA vaccination. An earlier paper using these donors assessed, at the TCR clonotype level, memory CD4+ T cell crossreactivity between SARS-CoV-2 and common cold coronavirus spike proteins. Post-COVID blood samples were collected from convalescent patients a median of around 100 days after diagnosis, with a range of roughly 30 to 170 days.

About this clonotype: This receptor's antigen is unknown. The sample holds no much larger clone one base away, and base qualities are not on file.

Unmatched junction bases come to 3, with V trimmed by 2 bases and J by 6 bases. The CDR3 runs 15 amino acids, cysteine and phenylalanine included. The entry retains the CDR3 DNA only, 45 bases that are in frame from base 1. CDR1 MNHEY and CDR2 SVGAGI are derived from the germline V gene. In the paper's terms, the treatment or condition label means: approximately nine-day PBMC culture with coronavirus spike peptide pools or control peptides (ViraFEST assay). CD4+ T cells from unexposed donors were collected before the COVID-19 pandemic (2011-2018). To expand antigen-specific T cells with peptide pools and then pick out the expanded clonotypes through TCR sequencing, the study relied on the ViraFEST assay. Approximately 1.8 million PBMCs per well were cultured in IMDM with about 5% human AB serum and approximately 10 IU/ml IL-2, plus 10 ug/ml peptide pools. Half of the culture medium was replaced with fresh IL-2-containing medium on days 3 and 7. Once the cells had been in culture for about 10 days, the EasySep CD4+ T cell isolation kit was used to isolate CD4+ T cells by negative selection. As far as cell numbers permitted, CD4+ T cells from unexposed donors were tested for reactivity against SARS-CoV-2 S and N as well as four spike pools from common cold coronaviruses. Ficoll-Paque Plus gradient centrifugation was used to isolate PBMCs from whole blood, and the isolated PBMCs were then either used fresh or cryopreserved at -140C. Triplicate wells were generally used for each culture condition. Leukapheresis product for the unexposed donors was purchased commercially.

Results the study describes overall, beyond this receptor: The median number of SARS-CoV-2-reactive clonotypes rose from 20 to 25 after infection to 38 after vaccination, but the change was not significant. In convalescent patients, a median around 86% of post-vaccine SARS-CoV-2-reactive clones were detected only after vaccination, suggesting vaccine-specific priming. Nearly all vaccine-specific clones in convalescent patients (304 of 307) were mono-reactive for SARS-CoV-2 spike rather than cross-reactive with common cold coronaviruses. Relatively few convalescent patients were included in the study, and early timepoints after natural infection were not analyzed.

The library was built by means of PCR. DNA from cultured CD4+ T cells was subjected to TCR sequencing with the Oncomine TCR Beta short-read assay at the Johns Hopkins FTIC core. Genomic DNA was extracted from the cultured CD4+ T cells with the QIAamp micro DNA kit. Oncomine TCR Beta libraries made from cultured CD4+ T cells were pooled using unique dual indexes and sequenced on an Illumina iSeq 100. Concerning the study's data processing: Non-productive sequences were filtered out, and CDR3s that did not start with C, did not end with F or W, or were shorter than 7 amino acids were discarded. Antigen-specific clonotypes were identified with the MANAFEST web application by comparing peptide-stimulated wells with reference and other culture wells. An FDR below 0.05, an odds ratio above 5, and a productive frequency above 0.1% in at least two of three replicate wells were required for clones to be considered positive. A clonotype was classed as cross-reactive if the clonotype showed significant expansion both in SARS-CoV-2 spike wells and in at least one common cold coronavirus spike condition. Levenshtein distances (stringdist) and unrooted phylogenetic trees (ape) in R version 3.6.1 were used to assess CDR3 homology. TCRdb handled the public reads itself, with Q25 trimming in fastp and clone calling in MiXCR, and kept productive beta chains. Under each unique CDR3 protein, matching rows form one entry showing the most common genes and DNA. The V and J calls were not made by the authors but by TCRdb's processing. The sample table records about 6,900 distinct CDR3 sequences; around half of these occur just once. The ten largest make up under 40% of the sample.

This sequence originates from a human donor in good health. The sequencing sample was made of CD4+ T cells from blood, cultured in vitro. The chain is assembled from TRBV6-5 and TRBJ1-4, and TRBD1 aligns with 10 junction nucleotides. The sequence in DNA is TGTGCCAGCAGTTACGGCGACAGGGGGCATGAAAAACTGTTTTTT. The encoded protein is CASSYGDRGHEKLFF.